This T cell receptor (beta chain) was identified in a study of blood T cell repertoires in COVID-19. This CDR3 is 17 amino acids long. CDR1 SGHTA and CDR2 FQGNSA come from the germline V gene. V shed 0 bases and J 7 bases; nucleotides not matched to a gene: 11. This clone turned up a few times. Using immunoSEQ multiplex PCR, the repertoire was profiled, and TCRdb retains in-frame clones only, with some absent. This sample has under 450,000 clones, with over 75% found just once. The specimen was peripheral blood. The clonotype originates from a woman in her forties with COVID-19, enrolled during active disease. The V and J genes are TRBV7-2 and TRBJ1-2; 10 bases line up with TRBD1. In DNA, the CDR3 is TGTGCCAGCAGCTTAGCTCCAAATAGACAGGGGGCCGTTGGCTACACCTTC. This translates into CASSLAPNRQGAVGYTF.